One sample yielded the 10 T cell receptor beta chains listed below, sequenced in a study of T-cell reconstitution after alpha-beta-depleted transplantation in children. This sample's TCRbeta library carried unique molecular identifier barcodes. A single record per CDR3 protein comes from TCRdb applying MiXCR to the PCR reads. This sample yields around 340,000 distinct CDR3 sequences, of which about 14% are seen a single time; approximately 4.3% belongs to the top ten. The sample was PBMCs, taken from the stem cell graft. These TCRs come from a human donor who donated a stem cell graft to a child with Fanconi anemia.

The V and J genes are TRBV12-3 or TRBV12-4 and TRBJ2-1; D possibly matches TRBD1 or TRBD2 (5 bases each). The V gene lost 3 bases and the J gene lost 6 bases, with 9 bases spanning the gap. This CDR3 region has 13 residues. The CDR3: CASSFDGGNEQFF. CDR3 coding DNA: TGTGCCAGCAGTTTCGATGGGGGCAATGAGCAGTTCTTC.

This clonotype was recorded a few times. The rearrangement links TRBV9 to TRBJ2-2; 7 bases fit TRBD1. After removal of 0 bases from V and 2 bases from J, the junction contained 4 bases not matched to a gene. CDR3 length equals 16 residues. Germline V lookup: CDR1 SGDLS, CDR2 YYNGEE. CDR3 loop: CASSVGPGGNTGELFF. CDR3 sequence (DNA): TGTGCCAGCAGCGTAGGCCCAGGGGGTAACACCGGGGAGCTGTTTTTT. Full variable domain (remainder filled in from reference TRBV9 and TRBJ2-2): DSGVTQTPKHLITATGQRVTLRCSPRSGDLSVYWYQQSLDQGLQFLIQYYNGEERAKGNILERFSAQQFPDLHSELNLSSLELGDSALYFCASSVGPGGNTGELFFGEGSRLTVL.

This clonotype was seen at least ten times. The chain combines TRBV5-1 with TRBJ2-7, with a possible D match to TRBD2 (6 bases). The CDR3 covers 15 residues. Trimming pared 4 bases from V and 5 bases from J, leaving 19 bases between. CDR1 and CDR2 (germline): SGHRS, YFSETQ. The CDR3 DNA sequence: TGCGCCAGCAGCCTGGAGGGGATCAGTAACGACGAGCAGTACTTC. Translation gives CASSLEGISNDEQYF.

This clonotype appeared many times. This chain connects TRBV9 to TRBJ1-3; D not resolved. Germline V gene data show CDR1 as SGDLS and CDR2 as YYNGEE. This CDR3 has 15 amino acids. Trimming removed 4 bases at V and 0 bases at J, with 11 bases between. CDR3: CASSTDLNSGNTIYF. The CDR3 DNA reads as TGTGCCAGCAGCACCGATCTCAACTCTGGAAACACCATATATTTT.

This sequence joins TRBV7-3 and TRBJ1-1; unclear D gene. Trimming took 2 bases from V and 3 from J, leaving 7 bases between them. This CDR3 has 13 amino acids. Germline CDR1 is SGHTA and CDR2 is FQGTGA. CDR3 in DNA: TGTGCCAGCAGCTTAGGTCCTCACACTGAAGCTTTCTTT. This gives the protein CASSLGPHTEAFF.

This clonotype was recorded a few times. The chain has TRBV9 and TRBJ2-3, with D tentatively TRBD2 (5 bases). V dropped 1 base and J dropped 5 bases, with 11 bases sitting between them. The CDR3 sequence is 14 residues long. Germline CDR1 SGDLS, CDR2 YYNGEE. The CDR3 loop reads CASSVPGSGDTQYF. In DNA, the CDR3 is TGTGCCAGCAGCGTACCGGGGTCAGGAGATACGCAGTATTTT.

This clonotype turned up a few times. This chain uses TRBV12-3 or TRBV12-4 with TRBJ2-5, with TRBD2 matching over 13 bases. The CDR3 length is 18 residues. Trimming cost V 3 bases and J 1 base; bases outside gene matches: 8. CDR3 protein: CASSLGTSGAGVQETQYF. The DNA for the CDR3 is TGTGCCAGCAGTTTGGGGACTAGCGGGGCGGGGGTCCAAGAGACCCAGTACTTC.

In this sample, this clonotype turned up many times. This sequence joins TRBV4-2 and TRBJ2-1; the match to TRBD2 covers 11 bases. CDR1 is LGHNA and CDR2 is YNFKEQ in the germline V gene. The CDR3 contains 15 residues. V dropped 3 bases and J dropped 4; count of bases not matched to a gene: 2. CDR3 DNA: TGTGCCAGCAGCCAGGGGACTAGCGGTTACAATGAGCAGTTCTTC. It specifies CASSQGTSGYNEQFF.

CDR3 loop: CSAPGQGRTDTQYF. CDR3 nucleotide sequence: TGCAGTGCGCCAGGACAGGGGAGGACAGATACGCAGTATTTT. This chain joins TRBV20-1 and TRBJ2-3; TRBD1 agrees at 9 bases. The CDR3 loop spans 14 amino acids. V gave up 6 bases and J gave up 3 bases; unmatched junction bases: 7. The germline V gene has CDR1 DFQATT and CDR2 SNEGSKA (reference sequence).

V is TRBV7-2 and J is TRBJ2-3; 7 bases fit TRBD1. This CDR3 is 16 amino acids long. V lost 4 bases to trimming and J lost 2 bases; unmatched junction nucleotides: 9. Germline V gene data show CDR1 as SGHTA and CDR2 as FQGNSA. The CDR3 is CASSYRQGGSTDTQYF. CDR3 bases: TGTGCCAGCAGCTACCGACAGGGTGGGTCCACAGATACGCAGTATTTT.